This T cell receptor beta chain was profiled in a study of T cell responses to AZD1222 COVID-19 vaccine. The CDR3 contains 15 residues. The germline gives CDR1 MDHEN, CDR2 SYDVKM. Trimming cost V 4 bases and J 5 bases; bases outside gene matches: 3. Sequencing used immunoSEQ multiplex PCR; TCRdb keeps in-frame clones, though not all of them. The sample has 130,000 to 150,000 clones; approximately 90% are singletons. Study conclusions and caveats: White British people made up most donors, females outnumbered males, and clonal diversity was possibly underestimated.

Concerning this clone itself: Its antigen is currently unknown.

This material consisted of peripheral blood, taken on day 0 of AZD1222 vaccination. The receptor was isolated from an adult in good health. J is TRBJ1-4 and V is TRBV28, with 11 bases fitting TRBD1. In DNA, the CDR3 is TGTGCCAGCAGTTCATGGACAGGGGGCAATGAAAAACTGTTTTTT. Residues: CASSSWTGGNEKLFF.